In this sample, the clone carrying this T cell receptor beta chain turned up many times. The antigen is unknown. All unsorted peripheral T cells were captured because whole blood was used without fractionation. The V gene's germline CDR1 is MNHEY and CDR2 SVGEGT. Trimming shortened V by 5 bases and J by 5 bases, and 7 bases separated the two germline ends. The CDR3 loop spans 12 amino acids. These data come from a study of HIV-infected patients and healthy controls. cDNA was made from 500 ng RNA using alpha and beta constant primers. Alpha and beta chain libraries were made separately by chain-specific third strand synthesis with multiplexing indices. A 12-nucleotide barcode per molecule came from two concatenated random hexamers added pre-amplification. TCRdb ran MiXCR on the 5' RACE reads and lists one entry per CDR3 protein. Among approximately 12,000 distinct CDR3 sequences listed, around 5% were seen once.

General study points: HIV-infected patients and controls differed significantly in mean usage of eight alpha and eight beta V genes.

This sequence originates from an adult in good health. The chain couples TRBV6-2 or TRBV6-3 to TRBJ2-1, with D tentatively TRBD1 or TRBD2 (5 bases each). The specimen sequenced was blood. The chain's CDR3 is CASSGTDNEQFF. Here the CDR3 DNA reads TGTGCCAGCAGTGGGACGGACAATGAGCAGTTCTTC.